These 28 T cell receptor beta chains were sequenced from one sample in a study of beta chain features in type 1 diabetes (dated by TCRdb to 2017 to 2018). Library prep was done by the immunoSEQ multiplex PCR assay. The entire amount of isolated RNA was reverse transcribed using the High Capacity cDNA Reverse Transcription Kit, so the sequenced TCRB transcripts were expressed ones. In its TCRdb copy, this immuneACCESS table keeps in-frame sequences only and misses some clones. Where compared with another copy, unresolved V genes explain less than half of these, and the others have no known cause. The sample table holds approximately 140,000 clones, of which 6.9% were seen once. 1.3% to 1.5% of the sample comes from the top ten. The sequenced material came from central memory CD4+ T cells from blood. The receptors come from a woman between 25 and 40 years old in good health.

The chain is built from TRBV28 and TRBJ1-2; D is unclear. Germline-derived CDR1 and CDR2 are MDHEN and SYDVKM. The length of the CDR3 is 12 residues. V was trimmed by 6 bases and J by 4 bases, leaving 9 bases between them. The chain's CDR3 is CASREEGYGYTF. The CDR3 DNA follows: TGTGCCAGCAGGGAGGAAGGCTATGGCTACACCTTC.

This clone was found a few times. This chain connects TRBV5-6 to TRBJ1-1; maybe TRBD1 (6 bases). CDR3 length: 14 amino acids. Germline loops: CDR1 SGHDT, CDR2 YYEEEE. Trimming removed 4 bases at V and 8 bases at J, with 18 bases between. CDR3 nucleotides: TGTGCCAGCAGCCAGGGGCCTGGGGGGGCGGAAGCTTTCTTT. It codes for CASSQGPGGAEAFF.

This clone occurred a few times. One end of the junction fails to match germline, which may point to a read error. The rearrangement uses TRBV15 and TRBJ2-1; D perhaps matches TRBD2 (6 bases). Germline CDR1 reads LNHNV; CDR2 reads YYDKDF (reference sequence). The CDR3 covers 16 residues. This CDR3 is CATRRGPGLMYNEQFF. Written as DNA, the CDR3 is TGTGCCACCAGAAGAGGTCCGGGACTCATGTACAATGAGCAGTTCTTC. Complete variable domain (other parts from reference TRBV15 and TRBJ2-1): DAMVIQNPRYQVTQFGKPVTLSCSQTLNHNVMYWYQQKSSQAPKLLFHYYDKDFNNEADTPDNFQSRRPNTSFCFLDIRSPGLGDTAMYLCATRRGPGLMYNEQFFGPGTRLTVL.

The chain carries TRBV11-1 and TRBJ1-2, with 8 bases aligning to TRBD1. The CDR3 extends over 13 amino acids. V dropped 3 bases and J dropped 8; count of bases not matched to a gene: 5. The V gene's germline CDR1 is SGHAT and CDR2 FQDESV (reference sequence). CDR3 nucleotides: TGTGCCAGCAGCTTGGACAGGGCGCAAGGCTACACCTTC. It encodes CASSLDRAQGYTF. Combining the CDR3 with reference TRBV11-1 and TRBJ1-2 gives the whole variable domain EAEVAQSPRYKITEKSQAVAFWCDPISGHATLYWYRQILGQGPELLVQFQDESVVDDSQLPKDRFSAERLKGVDSTLKIQPAELGDSAMYLCASSLDRAQGYTFGSGTRLTVV.

This clone appeared a few times. Here the CDR3 DNA reads TGTGCCAGCAGCTTGGATCGACTAGCGGGAGTTAACGAGCAGTACTTC. This encodes CASSLDRLAGVNEQYF. The chain links TRBV5-6 to TRBJ2-7; 12 bases map to TRBD2. The CDR3 consists of 16 residues. Germline V gene sequence: CDR1 SGHDT, CDR2 YYEEEE. The V and J ends lost 0 bases and 5 bases, in that order; junction bases with no gene match: 6. Together with reference TRBV5-6 and TRBJ2-7, the CDR3 gives the full variable domain: DAGVTQSPTHLIKTRGQQVTLRCSPKSGHDTVSWYQQALGQGPQFIFQYYEEEERQRGNFPDRFSGHQFPNYSSELNVNALLLGDSALYLCASSLDRLAGVNEQYFGPGTRLTVT.

This clone was found a few times. V and J are TRBV5-8 and TRBJ2-5, with 11 nucleotides matching TRBD1. The CDR3 length is 17 residues. Trimming at V came to 0 bases and at J to 5 bases, leaving 9 bases not matched to a gene. Germline loops: CDR1 SGHTS, CDR2 YDEGEE. CDR3 DNA: TGTGCCAGCAGCTTGGGAAGAGGACAGGGGGCGAGGGAGACCCAGTACTTC. It encodes CASSLGRGQGARETQYF.

The chain is built from TRBV7-2 and TRBJ2-2; 16 bases line up with TRBD2. Trimming at V came to 10 bases and at J to 3 bases, leaving 8 bases not matched to a gene. Per germline, CDR1 SGHTA and CDR2 FQGNSA. The CDR3 has 17 amino acids. The CDR3 DNA is TGTGCCAACACCGGGACTAGCGGGAGGGCCGACACCGGGGAGCTGTTTTTT. The encoded protein is CANTGTSGRADTGELFF.

V gene TRBV6-5 combines with J gene TRBJ2-5; 9 bases line up with TRBD1. V shed 6 bases and J 3 bases; nucleotides not matched to a gene: 2. Germline-derived CDR1 and CDR2 are MNHEY and SVGAGI. This CDR3 has 13 amino acids. CDR3 coding DNA: TGTGCCAGCAGAAGGGACAGGGAAGAGACCCAGTACTTC. Its protein product is CASRRDREETQYF.

V and J are TRBV18 and TRBJ2-5, with unresolved D. The ends were cut back, 2 bases at V and 5 bases at J, with 9 bases in the middle. CDR1 and CDR2 from the germline V gene are KGHSH and LQKENI. The CDR3 spans 13 residues. This CDR3 is CASSPNPRETQYF. Here the CDR3 DNA reads TGTGCCAGCTCACCAAACCCGAGGGAGACCCAGTACTTC.

The gene calls are TRBV18 and TRBJ2-1; possibly TRBD2 for D (6 bases). Trimming pared 6 bases from V and 8 bases from J, leaving 23 bases between. This CDR3 has 16 amino acids. The germline V gene encodes CDR1 KGHSH and CDR2 LQKENI. The DNA of the CDR3 is TGTGCCAGCTCCGGGGCTCCGGGGACTCTAGCCCATGAGCAGTTCTTC. Protein sequence: CASSGAPGTLAHEQFF.

This clone has just a few counts. This chain connects TRBV7-3 to TRBJ2-3; unclear D gene. V was cut by 5 bases and J by 2 bases, with 5 bases left in between. The CDR3 covers 12 residues. Germline loops: CDR1 SGHTA, CDR2 FQGTGA. CDR3 nucleotides: TGTGCCAGCAGCCCAAACACAGATACGCAGTATTTT. Its translation: CASSPNTDTQYF.

This clone was counted between two and nine times. The V call is TRBV21-1, the J call TRBJ1-1; the table's D call of TRBD1 was not tested on the DNA. TRBV21-1 is a pseudogene segment. The CDR3 covers 15 residues. DNA of the CDR3: TGTGCCAGCAGCAAAGATAGTCAGGGGACCACTGAAGCTTTCTTT. It encodes CASSKDSQGTTEAFF.

V gene TRBV7-2 combines with J gene TRBJ2-3, with 10 bases fitting TRBD2. The CDR3 is made up of 18 amino acids. The junction had 16 bases not matched to a gene; V was cut back by 5 bases and J by 5 bases. The germline gives CDR1 SGHTA, CDR2 FQGNSA. The CDR3 nucleotides are TGTGCCAGCAGCGTAAACATGCCGGCTAGCGGGAGTCAAGATACGCAGTATTTT. Translating gives CASSVNMPASGSQDTQYF.

This clone has a handful of counts. V is TRBV6-1 and J is TRBJ2-7; tentatively, D is TRBD1 (6 bases). Germline CDR1 MNHNS, CDR2 SASEGT. The CDR3 consists of 14 residues. V was pared by 6 bases and J by 5 bases, with 17 bases between. The CDR3 sequence: CASRTGNWVNEQYF. The CDR3 DNA follows: TGTGCCAGCAGAACAGGGAATTGGGTGAACGAGCAGTACTTC.

In its sample, this clone was seen many times. The chain couples TRBV18 to TRBJ2-7, with TRBD1 as a possible D gene (6 bases). The germline V gene encodes CDR1 KGHSH and CDR2 LQKENI. The ends were cut back, 3 bases at V and 5 bases at J, with 14 bases in the middle. The CDR3 runs 14 residues. The CDR3 DNA follows: TGTGCCAGCTCACCGAATGGGGGCTACAACGAGCAGTACTTC. It encodes CASSPNGGYNEQYF.

In this sample, this clone turned up a few times. The genes are TRBV5-4 and TRBJ2-3; D not certain. Germline V gene lookup returns CDR1 SGHNT and CDR2 YYREEE (reference sequence). The CDR3 runs to 13 residues. With 0 bases removed from V and 2 bases from J, the gap between germline ends came to 4 bases. CDR3 nucleotides: TGTGCCAGCAGCTTGGACACCACAGATACGCAGTATTTT. Protein product: CASSLDTTDTQYF.

This clone was counted many times. The CDR3 nucleotides read TGCAGCGTTGAAGGGACAGGGTTTTACGAGCAGTACTTC. Encoded protein: CSVEGTGFYEQYF. The chain links TRBV29-1 to TRBJ2-7, with 8 nucleotides matching TRBD1. In germline, CDR1 is SQVTM, CDR2 ANQGSEA. This CDR3 comprises 13 residues. After removal of 1 base from V and 4 bases from J, the junction contained 3 bases not matched to a gene.

At least ten counts were recorded for this clone. The same CDR3 is also encoded by other DNA sequences in this sample. The chain is built from TRBV18 and TRBJ2-7, with TRBD2 identical over 8 bases. The trim removed 4 bases at V and 4 bases at J, leaving 0 bases unmatched. CDR1 and CDR2 (germline): KGHSH, LQKENI. The CDR3 has 12 amino acids. The CDR3 spells CASSLAGYEQYF. CDR3 DNA sequence: TGTGCCAGCTCACTAGCGGGGTACGAGCAGTACTTC.

This clone turned up a few times. The chain has TRBV7-2 and TRBJ2-1; 8 bases line up with TRBD2. Losses at the gene ends were 7 bases for V and 6 bases for J; bases not matched to a gene: 23. CDR1 is SGHTA, CDR2 FQGNSA, per germline. There are 19 residues in the CDR3. Here the CDR3 DNA reads TGTGCCAGCATCCGCAGAGCCCTTGACGGGAGGGTAAGGGGCAATGAGCAGTTCTTC. Protein sequence: CASIRRALDGRVRGNEQFF.

The chain employs TRBV4-2 and TRBJ1-5; 7 bases fit TRBD1. CDR3 size: 15 residues. Germline V CDR1 and CDR2: LGHNA, YNFKEQ. V dropped 1 base and J dropped 7; count of bases not matched to a gene: 7. This CDR3 reads CASSQGQGMGQPQHF. CDR3 bases: TGTGCCAGCAGCCAAGGACAGGGAATGGGGCAGCCCCAGCATTTT.

The V call is TRBV6-1, the J call TRBJ2-7; D is undetermined. Trimming took off 5 bases at V and 6 bases at J, with 17 bases between the two ends. The length of the CDR3 is 14 residues. Per germline, CDR1 MNHNS and CDR2 SASEGT. CDR3 sequence (DNA): TGTGCCAGCAGTATGACCCGAGGCCCTACCGAGCAGTACTTC. Its translation is CASSMTRGPTEQYF.

This rearrangement joins TRBV11-2 to TRBJ2-1; D perhaps matches TRBD1 (6 bases). The CDR3 contains 14 residues. Germline V gene sequence: CDR1 SGHAT, CDR2 FQNNGV. Deletions cut 7 bases from V and 0 bases from J, with 10 bases between. CDR3 nucleotides: TGTGCCAGCACCGACAGGTCCTCCTACAATGAGCAGTTCTTC. This translates into CASTDRSSYNEQFF.

This clone turned up a few times. One junction end does not reproduce the germline sequence, and a read error may be involved. The chain couples TRBV5-4 to TRBJ1-2; possible D gene TRBD1, 6 bases. The CDR3 runs to 16 residues. The V gene's germline CDR1 is SGHNT and CDR2 YYREEE (reference sequence). The CDR3 protein is CASSQGGGTLGYGYTF. The CDR3 DNA sequence: TGCGCCAGCAGCCAAGGGGGGGGAACACTGGGGTATGGCTACACCTTC.

This rearrangement joins TRBV5-5 to TRBJ1-3, with a weak D call TRBD1 (6 bases). This CDR3 region has 14 residues. V lost 5 bases, J lost 2 bases, and 11 bases lay in between. Per germline, CDR1 SGHKS and CDR2 YYEKEE (reference sequence). The CDR3: CASRRDMAGNTIYF. The CDR3 nucleotides read TGTGCCAGCAGGAGGGACATGGCTGGAAACACCATATATTTT.

This clone was seen more than once but under ten times. J is TRBJ2-7 and V is TRBV27, with 9 bases lining up with TRBD2. Losses at the gene ends were 2 bases for V and 4 bases for J; bases not matched to a gene: 9. Looked up from germline, CDR1 is MNHEY and CDR2 is SMNVEV (reference sequence). This CDR3 has 16 amino acids. The chain's CDR3 is CASSLNGASGTYEQYF. CDR3 DNA: TGTGCCAGCAGTTTAAATGGGGCTAGCGGGACATACGAGCAGTACTTC.

The chain is built from TRBV11-2 and TRBJ1-1; TRBD1 might be the D (6 bases). Germline lookup yields CDR1 SGHAT and CDR2 FQNNGV. V gave up 1 base and J gave up 4 bases, with 7 bases separating them. This CDR3 is built from 13 residues. CDR3: CASSLGRGTEAFF. The CDR3 bases are TGTGCCAGCAGCTTAGGCAGGGGCACTGAAGCTTTCTTT.

This clone was counted only a few times. The chain is built from TRBV30 and TRBJ1-2; perhaps TRBD1 as D (5 bases). Trimming removed 5 bases from V and 6 bases from J, with 10 bases in between. The CDR3 loop spans 11 amino acids. Germline V CDR1 and CDR2: GTSNPN, SVGIG (reference sequence). CDR3 amino acids: CAWGGVHGYTF. The CDR3 region has the DNA TGTGCCTGGGGGGGGGTTCATGGCTACACCTTC.

The chain uses TRBV5-6 and TRBJ2-2; 7 bases agree with TRBD1. J gave up 7 bases and V 5 bases, and 17 bases lay outside the gene matches. From germline, CDR1 is SGHDT and CDR2 YYEEEE. The CDR3 is 17 residues long. CDR3 nucleotide sequence: TGTGCCAGCAGTAGTGGGGTCTCGGCAGGGGGAATCGGGGAGCTGTTTTTT. Protein: CASSSGVSAGGIGELFF.